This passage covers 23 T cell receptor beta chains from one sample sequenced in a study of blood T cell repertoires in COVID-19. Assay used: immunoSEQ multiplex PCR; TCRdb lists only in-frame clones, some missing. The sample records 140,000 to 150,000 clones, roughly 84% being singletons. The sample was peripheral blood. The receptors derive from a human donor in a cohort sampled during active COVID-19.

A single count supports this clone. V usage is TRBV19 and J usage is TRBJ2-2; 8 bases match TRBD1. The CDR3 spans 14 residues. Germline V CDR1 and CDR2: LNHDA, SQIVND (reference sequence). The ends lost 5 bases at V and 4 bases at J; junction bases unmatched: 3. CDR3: CASSLTGGTGELFF. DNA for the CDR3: TGTGCCAGTAGTCTTACAGGGGGCACCGGGGAGCTGTTTTTT.

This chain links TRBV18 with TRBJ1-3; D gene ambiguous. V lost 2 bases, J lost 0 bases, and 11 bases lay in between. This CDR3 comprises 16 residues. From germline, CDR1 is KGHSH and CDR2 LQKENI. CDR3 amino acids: CASSPSIAASGNTIYF. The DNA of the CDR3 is TGTGCCAGCTCACCATCCATAGCCGCCTCTGGAAACACCATATATTTT.

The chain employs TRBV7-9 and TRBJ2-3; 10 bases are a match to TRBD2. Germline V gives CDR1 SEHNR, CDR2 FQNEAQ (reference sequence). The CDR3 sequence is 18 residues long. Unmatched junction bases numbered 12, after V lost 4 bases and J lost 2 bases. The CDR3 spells CASSSRGSGLAATDTQYF. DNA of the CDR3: TGTGCCAGCAGCTCTAGGGGGAGCGGACTAGCGGCCACAGATACGCAGTATTTT. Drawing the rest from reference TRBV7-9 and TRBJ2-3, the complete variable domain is DTGVSQNPRHKITKRGQNVTFRCDPISEHNRLYWYRQTLGQGPEFLTYFQNEAQLEKSRLLSDRFSAERPKGSFSTLEIQRTEQGDSAMYLCASSSRGSGLAATDTQYFGPGTRLTVL.

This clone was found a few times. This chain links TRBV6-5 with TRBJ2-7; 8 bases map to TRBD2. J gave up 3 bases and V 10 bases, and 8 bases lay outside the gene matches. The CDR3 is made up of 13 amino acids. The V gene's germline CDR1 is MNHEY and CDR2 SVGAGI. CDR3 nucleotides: TGTGCCATACAGGCGGGGGGCGGCTACGAGCAGTACTTC. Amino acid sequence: CAIQAGGGYEQYF.

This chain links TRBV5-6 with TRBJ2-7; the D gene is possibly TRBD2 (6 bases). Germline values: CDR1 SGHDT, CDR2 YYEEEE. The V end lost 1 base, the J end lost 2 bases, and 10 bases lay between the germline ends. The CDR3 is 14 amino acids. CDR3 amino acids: CASSLLGEAYEQYF. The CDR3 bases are TGTGCCAGCAGCTTGTTGGGGGAGGCCTACGAGCAGTACTTC.

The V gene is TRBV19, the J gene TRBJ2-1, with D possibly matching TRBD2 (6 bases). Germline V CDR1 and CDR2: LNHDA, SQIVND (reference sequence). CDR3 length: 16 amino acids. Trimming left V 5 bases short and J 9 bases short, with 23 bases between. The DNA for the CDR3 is TGTGCCAGTAGTCCTCAGGGAGGTTCCCGATGGGGTGAGCAGTTCTTC. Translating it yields CASSPQGGSRWGEQFF.

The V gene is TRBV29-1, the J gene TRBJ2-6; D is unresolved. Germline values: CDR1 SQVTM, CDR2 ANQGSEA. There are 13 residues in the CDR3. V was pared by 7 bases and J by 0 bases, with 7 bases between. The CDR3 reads CSGQVSGANVLTF. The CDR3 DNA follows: TGCAGCGGTCAGGTCTCTGGGGCCAACGTCCTGACTTTC.

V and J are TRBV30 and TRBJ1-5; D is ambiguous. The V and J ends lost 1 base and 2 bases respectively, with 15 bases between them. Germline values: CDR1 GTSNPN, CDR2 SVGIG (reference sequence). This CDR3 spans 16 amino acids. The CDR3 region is CAWSGGKGGGNQPQHF. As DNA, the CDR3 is TGTGCCTGGAGTGGTGGGAAAGGAGGAGGCAATCAGCCCCAGCATTTT. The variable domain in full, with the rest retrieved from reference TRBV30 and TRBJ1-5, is SQTIHQWPATLVQPVGSPLSLECTVEGTSNPNLYWYRQAAGRGLQLLFYSVGIGQISSEVPQNLSASRPQDRQFILSSKKLLLSDSGFYLCAWSGGKGGGNQPQHFGDGTRLSIL.

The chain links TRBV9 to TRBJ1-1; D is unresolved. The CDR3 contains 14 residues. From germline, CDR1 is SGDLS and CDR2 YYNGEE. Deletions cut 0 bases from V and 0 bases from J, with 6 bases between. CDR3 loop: CASSVDSMNTEAFF. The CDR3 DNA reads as TGTGCCAGCAGCGTAGACAGTATGAACACTGAAGCTTTCTTT.

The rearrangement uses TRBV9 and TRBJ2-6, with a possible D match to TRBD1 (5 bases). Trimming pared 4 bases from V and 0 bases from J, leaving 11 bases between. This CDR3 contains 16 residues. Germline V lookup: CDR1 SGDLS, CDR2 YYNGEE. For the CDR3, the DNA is TGTGCCAGCAGCTATGACAGAGACTCTGGGGCCAACGTCCTGACTTTC. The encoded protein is CASSYDRDSGANVLTF. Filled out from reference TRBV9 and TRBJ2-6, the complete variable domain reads DSGVTQTPKHLITATGQRVTLRCSPRSGDLSVYWYQQSLDQGLQFLIQYYNGEERAKGNILERFSAQQFPDLHSELNLSSLELGDSALYFCASSYDRDSGANVLTFGAGSRLTVL.

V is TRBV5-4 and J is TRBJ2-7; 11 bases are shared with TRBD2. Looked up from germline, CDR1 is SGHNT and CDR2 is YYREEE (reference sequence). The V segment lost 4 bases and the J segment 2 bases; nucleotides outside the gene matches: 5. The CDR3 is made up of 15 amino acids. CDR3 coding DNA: TGTGCCAGCAGCCAGACTAGCGGGGCCCCCTACGAGCAGTACTTC. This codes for CASSQTSGAPYEQYF.

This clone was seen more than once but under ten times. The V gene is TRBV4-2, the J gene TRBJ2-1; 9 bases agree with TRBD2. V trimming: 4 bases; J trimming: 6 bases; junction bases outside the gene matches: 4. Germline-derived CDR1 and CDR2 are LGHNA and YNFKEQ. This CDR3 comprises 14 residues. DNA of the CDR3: TGTGCCAGCAGCCCGGCTAGCGGGGTCAATGAGCAGTTCTTC. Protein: CASSPASGVNEQFF.

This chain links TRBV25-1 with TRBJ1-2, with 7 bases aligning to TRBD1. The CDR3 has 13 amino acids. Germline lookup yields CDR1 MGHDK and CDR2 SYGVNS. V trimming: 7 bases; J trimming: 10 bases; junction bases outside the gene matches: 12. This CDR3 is CASTPGQNRPYTF. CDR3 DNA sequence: TGTGCCAGCACGCCGGGACAGAATCGTCCCTACACCTTC.

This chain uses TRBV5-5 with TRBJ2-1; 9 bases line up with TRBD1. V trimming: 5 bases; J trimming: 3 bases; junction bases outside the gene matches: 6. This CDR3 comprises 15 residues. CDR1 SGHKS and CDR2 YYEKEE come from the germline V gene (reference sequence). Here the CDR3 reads CASSPETGGYNEQFF. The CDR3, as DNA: TGTGCCAGCAGTCCTGAGACAGGGGGCTACAATGAGCAGTTCTTC.

The CDR3 region has the DNA TGTGCCAGCAGTAACACAGGGACGAACACTGAAGCTTTCTTT. As protein: CASSNTGTNTEAFF. The rearrangement uses TRBV6-6 and TRBJ1-1; weak D call: TRBD1 (6 bases). The germline V gene encodes CDR1 MNHNY and CDR2 SVGAGI (reference sequence). The CDR3 runs to 14 residues. Trimming took off 5 bases at V and 1 base at J, with 11 bases between the two ends.

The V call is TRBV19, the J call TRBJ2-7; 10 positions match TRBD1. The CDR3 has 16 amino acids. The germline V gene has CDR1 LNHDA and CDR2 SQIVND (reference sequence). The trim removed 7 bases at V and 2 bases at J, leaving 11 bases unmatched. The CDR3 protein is CASTPGGQGDTYEQYF. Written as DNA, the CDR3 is TGTGCCAGTACCCCGGGCGGACAGGGGGACACCTACGAGCAGTACTTC.

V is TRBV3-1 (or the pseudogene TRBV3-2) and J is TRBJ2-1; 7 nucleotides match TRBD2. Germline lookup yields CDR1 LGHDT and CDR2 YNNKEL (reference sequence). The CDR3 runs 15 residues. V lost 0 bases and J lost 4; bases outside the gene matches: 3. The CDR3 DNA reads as TGTGCCAGCAGCCAAGATACGGGGGGTTACAATGAGCAGTTCTTC. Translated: CASSQDTGGYNEQFF.

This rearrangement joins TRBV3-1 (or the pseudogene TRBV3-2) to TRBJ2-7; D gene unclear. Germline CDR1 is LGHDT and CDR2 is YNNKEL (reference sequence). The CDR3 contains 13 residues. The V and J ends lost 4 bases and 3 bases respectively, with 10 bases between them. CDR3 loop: CASSPDSVYEQYF. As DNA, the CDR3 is TGTGCCAGCAGCCCCGACTCGGTCTACGAGCAGTACTTC.

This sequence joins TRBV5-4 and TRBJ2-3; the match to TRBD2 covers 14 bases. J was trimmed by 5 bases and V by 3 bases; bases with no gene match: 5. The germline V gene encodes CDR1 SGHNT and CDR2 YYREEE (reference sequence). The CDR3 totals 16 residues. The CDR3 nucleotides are TGTGCCAGCAGCTCGGGACTAGCGGGAGTAGGAGATACGCAGTATTTT. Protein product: CASSSGLAGVGDTQYF.

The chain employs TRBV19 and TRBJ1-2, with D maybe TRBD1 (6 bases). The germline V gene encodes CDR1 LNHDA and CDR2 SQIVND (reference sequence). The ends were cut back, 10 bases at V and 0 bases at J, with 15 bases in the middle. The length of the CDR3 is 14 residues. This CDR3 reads CATGQNRANYGYTF. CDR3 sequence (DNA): TGTGCCACCGGACAGAACCGCGCTAACTATGGCTACACCTTC. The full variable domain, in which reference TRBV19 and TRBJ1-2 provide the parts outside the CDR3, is DGGITQSPKYLFRKEGQNVTLSCEQNLNHDAMYWYRQDPGQGLRLIYYSQIVNDFQKGDIAEGYSVSREKKESFPLTVTSAQKNPTAFYLCATGQNRANYGYTFGSGTRLTVV.

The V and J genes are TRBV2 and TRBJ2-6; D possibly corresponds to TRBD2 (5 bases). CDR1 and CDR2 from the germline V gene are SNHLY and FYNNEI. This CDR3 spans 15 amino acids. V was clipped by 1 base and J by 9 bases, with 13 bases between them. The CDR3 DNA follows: TGTGCCAGCAGTGAAGGGGCTTATGGAGGCAACGTCCTGACTTTC. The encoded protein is CASSEGAYGGNVLTF.

In nucleotides, the CDR3 is TGTGCCAGCAGCCGCATAGTCGGGGACAGAGGTTTTTCCACAGATACGCAGTATTTT. Residues: CASSRIVGDRGFSTDTQYF. The J gene is TRBJ2-3, the V gene TRBV7-9; 7 nucleotides agree with TRBD1. The trim removed 5 bases at V and 2 bases at J, leaving 19 bases unmatched. From germline, CDR1 is SEHNR and CDR2 FQNEAQ (reference sequence). This CDR3 spans 19 amino acids. Filled out from reference TRBV7-9 and TRBJ2-3, the complete variable domain reads DTGVSQNPRHKITKRGQNVTFRCDPISEHNRLYWYRQTLGQGPEFLTYFQNEAQLEKSRLLSDRFSAERPKGSFSTLEIQRTEQGDSAMYLCASSRIVGDRGFSTDTQYFGPGTRLTVL.

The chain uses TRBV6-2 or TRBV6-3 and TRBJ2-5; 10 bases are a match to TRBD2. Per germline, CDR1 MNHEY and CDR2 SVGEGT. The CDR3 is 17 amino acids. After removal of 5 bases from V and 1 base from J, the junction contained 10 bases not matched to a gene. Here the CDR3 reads CASSLWSSGGLQETQYF. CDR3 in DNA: TGTGCCAGCAGTCTTTGGTCTAGCGGGGGCCTCCAAGAGACCCAGTACTTC.